This TCR delta chain was profiled in a study of γδ T cells in repeated Plasmodium falciparum infection. Study findings and constraints: Vdelta2-negative gammadelta repertoires appeared less diverse and less shared in Malian than Australian children.

TCRdb called clones anew from the multiplex PCR reads with CATT. Found here are 70,000 to 95,000 delta-chain clones, roughly 1.4% of them singletons; the top ten hold under 10%. Bulk repertoires came from Vgamma9/Vdelta2+ or Vdelta2-negative gammadelta T cells flow-sorted from PBMC. Looked up from germline, CDR1 is TSWWSYY and CDR2 is QGS. This CDR3 is built from 19 residues. In the case of this clone: What it binds is unknown. The protein recorded in TCRdb matches a much larger clone and deviates from this DNA's translation at residue 9, suggesting a read error; the protein here is obtained by translating the DNA.

This TCR was recovered from a pool of human donors (malaria-infected and uninfected, not separated). The chain links TRDV1 to TRDJ1; tentatively, D is TRDD1 (6 bases). TCRdb records no J gene; here it was assigned by comparing the DNA to germline. Sample: gamma-delta T cells from blood. Here the CDR3 DNA reads TGCGCTCTTGGGGAAATATGGTTCTCCCGAAATACTTACACCGATAAACTCATCTTT. Amino acid sequence: CALGEIWFSRNTYTDKLIF.